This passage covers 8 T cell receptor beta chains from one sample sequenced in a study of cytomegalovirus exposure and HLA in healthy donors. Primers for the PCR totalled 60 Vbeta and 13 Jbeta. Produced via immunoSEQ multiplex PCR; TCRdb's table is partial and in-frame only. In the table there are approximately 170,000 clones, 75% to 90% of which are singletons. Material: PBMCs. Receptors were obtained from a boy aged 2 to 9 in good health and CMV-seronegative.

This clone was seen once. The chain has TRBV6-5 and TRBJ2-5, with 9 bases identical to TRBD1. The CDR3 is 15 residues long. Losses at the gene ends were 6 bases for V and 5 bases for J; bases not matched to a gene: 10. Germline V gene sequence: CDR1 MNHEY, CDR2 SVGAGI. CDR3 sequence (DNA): TGTGCCAGCAGCCAAGACTTCGACAGGGGGGAGACCCAGTACTTC. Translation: CASSQDFDRGETQYF.

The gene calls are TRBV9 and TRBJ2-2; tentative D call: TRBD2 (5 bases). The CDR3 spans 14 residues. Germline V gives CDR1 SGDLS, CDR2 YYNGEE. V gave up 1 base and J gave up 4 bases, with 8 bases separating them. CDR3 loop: CASSVKAGTGELFF. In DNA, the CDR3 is TGTGCCAGCAGCGTAAAGGCGGGCACCGGGGAGCTGTTTTTT.

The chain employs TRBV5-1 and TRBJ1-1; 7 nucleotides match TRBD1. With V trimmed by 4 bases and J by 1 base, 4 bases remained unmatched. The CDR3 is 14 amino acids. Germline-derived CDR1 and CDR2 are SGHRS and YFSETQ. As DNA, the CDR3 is TGCGCCAGCAGCCCCAGACAGGGGAACACTGAAGCTTTCTTT. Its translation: CASSPRQGNTEAFF.

As DNA, the CDR3 is TGTGCCAGCAGCTTTAGCGGGAGGTCCTACAATGAGCAGTTCTTC. Its translation: CASSFSGRSYNEQFF. V gene TRBV7-3 combines with J gene TRBJ2-1; 10 positions match TRBD2. V was clipped by 3 bases and J by 1 base; unmatched bases: 0. Looked up from germline, CDR1 is SGHTA and CDR2 is FQGTGA. CDR3 length equals 15 residues.

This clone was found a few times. The CDR3 spells CASRDSLNEKLFF. CDR3 DNA sequence: TGTGCCAGCAGGGACAGCCTAAATGAAAAACTGTTTTTT. This sequence joins TRBV7-9 and TRBJ1-4; D possibly corresponds to TRBD1 (6 bases). Trimming pared 6 bases from V and 5 bases from J, leaving 10 bases between. The CDR3 totals 13 residues. Germline assignment: CDR1 SEHNR and CDR2 FQNEAQ (reference sequence).

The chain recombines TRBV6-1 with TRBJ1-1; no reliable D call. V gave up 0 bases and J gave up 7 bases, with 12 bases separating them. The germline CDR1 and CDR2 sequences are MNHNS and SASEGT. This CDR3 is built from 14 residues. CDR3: CASSEASPGREAFF. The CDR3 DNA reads TGTGCCAGCAGTGAAGCGAGTCCGGGTCGTGAAGCTTTCTTT.

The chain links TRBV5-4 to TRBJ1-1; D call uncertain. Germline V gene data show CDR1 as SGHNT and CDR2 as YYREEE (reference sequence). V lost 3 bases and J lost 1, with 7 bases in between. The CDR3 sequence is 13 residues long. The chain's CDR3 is CASSSPRNTEAFF. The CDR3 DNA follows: TGTGCCAGCAGCTCTCCCCGGAACACTGAAGCTTTCTTT.

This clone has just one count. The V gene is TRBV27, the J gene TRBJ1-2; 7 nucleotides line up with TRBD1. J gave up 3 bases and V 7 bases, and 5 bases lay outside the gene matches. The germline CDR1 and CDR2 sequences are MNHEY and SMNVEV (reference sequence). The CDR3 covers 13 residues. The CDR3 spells CASTRQGDYGYTF. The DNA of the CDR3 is TGTGCCAGCACCAGGCAGGGGGACTATGGCTACACCTTC.